One and the same sample provided the 2 T cell receptor beta chains below, sequenced in a study of blood T cell repertoires in COVID-19. The table came from immunoSEQ multiplex PCR; TCRdb's copy has only in-frame clones and leaves some out. The sample holds about 150,000 clones, approximately 87% seen once. Material for sequencing was peripheral blood. These receptor sequences come from a woman in her 50s with active or convalescent COVID-19.

The V gene is TRBV7-2, the J gene TRBJ2-2, with D possibly being TRBD2 (6 bases). CDR3 length: 16 residues. Trimming removed 2 bases from V and 1 base from J, with 11 bases in between. The germline gives CDR1 SGHTA, CDR2 FQGNSA. CDR3 nucleotides: TGTGCCAGCAGCTTACTGGTTAGCGGGAACACCGGGGAGCTGTTTTTT. Its protein is CASSLLVSGNTGELFF.

This clone was seen many times. Other DNA sequences in this sample translate to the same CDR3. The gene calls are TRBV30 and TRBJ2-7, with TRBD1 matching over 10 bases. The V and J ends lost 3 bases and 6 bases, in that order; junction bases with no gene match: 5. Germline CDR1 and CDR2: GTSNPN and SVGIG (reference sequence). This CDR3 has 13 residues. Here the CDR3 reads CAWSPGTGAEQYF. DNA of the CDR3: TGTGCCTGGAGCCCCGGGACAGGGGCCGAGCAGTACTTC. The whole variable domain, filled in from reference TRBV30 and TRBJ2-7, reads SQTIHQWPATLVQPVGSPLSLECTVEGTSNPNLYWYRQAAGRGLQLLFYSVGIGQISSEVPQNLSASRPQDRQFILSSKKLLLSDSGFYLCAWSPGTGAEQYFGPGTRLTVT.